This T cell receptor beta chain comes out of a study of T cell responses to AZD1222 COVID-19 vaccine. Findings and limits, study-wide: Among spike-specific TCRs, nearly half reportedly target unmutated variant regions. Sampling captured repertoires only after the peak T cell response.

Of note for this clone: The antigen is undetermined.

TCRdb's table, derived via immunoSEQ multiplex PCR, lists solely in-frame clones and lacks some. The sample holds about 160,000 clones, roughly 90% seen once. Germline CDR1 reads LGHDT; CDR2 reads YNNKEL (reference sequence). The CDR3 covers 12 residues. Trimming pared 3 bases from V and 11 bases from J, leaving 11 bases between. This specimen was peripheral blood, taken 28 days after the second AZD1222 dose. J is TRBJ2-1 and V is TRBV3-1 (or the pseudogene TRBV3-2); D is perhaps TRBD1 or TRBD2 (5 bases each). The TCR sequence derives from an adult who received the AZD1222 COVID-19 vaccine. CDR3 in DNA: TGTGCCAGCAGCCAGACGGGGCCCCAGCAGTTCTTC. It specifies CASSQTGPQQFF.